The clone carrying this T cell receptor (beta chain) was recorded only once. The data were obtained in a study of blood T cell repertoires in COVID-19. About the study: Material from acute and convalescent COVID-19 was sourced from the United States, Italy and Spain. In each case, the material was cDNA or gDNA derived from T cells, B-cell-depleted T cells, or PBMCs.

In the authors' workflow: Reference gene primer amplification in the assay estimated nucleated cell counts. TCRdb's table, derived via immunoSEQ multiplex PCR, lists solely in-frame clones and lacks some. The V and J calls and clone size were taken over from that table, and D and trimming were inferred from the DNA. The sample records about 72,000 clones, around 86% being singletons. There are 15 residues in the CDR3. CDR1 is SGHNT, CDR2 YYREEE, per germline (reference sequence). J gave up 0 bases and V 4 bases, and 5 bases lay outside the gene matches. The chain couples TRBV5-4 to TRBJ2-3; 7 bases align to TRBD1. The sequence was obtained from a man in his sixties or seventies with active or convalescent COVID-19. The specimen was peripheral blood. For the CDR3, the DNA is TGTGCCAGCAGCGTGGGACAGACAAGCACAGATACGCAGTATTTT. This sequence encodes CASSVGQTSTDTQYF.